The present TCR beta chain was sequenced within a study of T cell responses to AZD1222 COVID-19 vaccine. Overall study results and limits: After two AZD1222 doses, spike-specific TCR breadth and depth rose versus day 0. White British people made up most donors, females outnumbered males, and clonal diversity was possibly underestimated.

Pooling was applied to second doses at about 4 or about 12 weeks. On this clone itself: Its cognate antigen is unknown.

The CDR3 is 16 residues long. Trimming stripped 3 bases from V and 9 bases from J, with 21 bases between. Germline lookup yields CDR1 KGHSH and CDR2 LQKENI. Profiled with immunoSEQ multiplex PCR; TCRdb holds only in-frame clones, not every one. Here the sample spans about 77,000 clones, about 92% being singletons. Sequences were derived from peripheral blood, sampled 28 days after the second AZD1222 dose. The sequence derives from an adult who received the AZD1222 COVID-19 vaccine. V is TRBV18 and J is TRBJ2-1; tentatively, D is TRBD2 (6 bases). This CDR3 reads CASSPFQGLDETEQFF. For the CDR3, the DNA is TGTGCCAGCTCACCTTTTCAGGGACTGGATGAGACTGAGCAGTTCTTC.